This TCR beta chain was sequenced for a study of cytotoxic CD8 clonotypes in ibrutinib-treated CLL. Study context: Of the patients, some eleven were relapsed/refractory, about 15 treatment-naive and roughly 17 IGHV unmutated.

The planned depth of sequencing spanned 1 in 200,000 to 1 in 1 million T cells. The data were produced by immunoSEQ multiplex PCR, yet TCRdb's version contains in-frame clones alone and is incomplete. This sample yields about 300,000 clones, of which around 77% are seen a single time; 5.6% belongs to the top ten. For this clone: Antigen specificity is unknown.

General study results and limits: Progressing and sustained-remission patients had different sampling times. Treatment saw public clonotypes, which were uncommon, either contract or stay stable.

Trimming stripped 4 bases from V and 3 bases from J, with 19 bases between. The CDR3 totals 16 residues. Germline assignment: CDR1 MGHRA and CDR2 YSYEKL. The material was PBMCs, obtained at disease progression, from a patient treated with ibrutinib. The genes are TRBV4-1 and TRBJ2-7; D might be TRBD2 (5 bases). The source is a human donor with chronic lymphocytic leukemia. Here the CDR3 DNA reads TGCGCCAGCAGCCCAAAACCCAGCGGTTTACTCTACGAGCAGTACTTC. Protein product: CASSPKPSGLLYEQYF.